This TCR beta chain was sequenced for a study of T cell responses to AZD1222 COVID-19 vaccine. In germline, CDR1 is SGHVS, CDR2 FNYEAQ. The CDR3 is 15 amino acids. Trimming removed 5 bases from V and 4 bases from J, with 14 bases in between. Study results and caveats: Possibly, clonal diversity was underestimated; donors were largely white British and included more females. CD4 TCRs linked to vaccination spanned spike, dominating at 160-218 and 743-854. Without day 14 samples, only post-peak T cell repertoires were studied. Nearly half of unique spike-specific TCRs reportedly avoided B.1.351 and B.1.1.7 mutated regions.

TCRdb's copy holds only in-frame clones and misses some; the assay was immunoSEQ multiplex PCR. The sample gives some 140,000 clones, more than 90% of which show up once; 1.5% to 2% is in the top ten. Worth noting for this clone: Antigen unknown.

The sample in question was peripheral blood, obtained 28 days after the second AZD1222 dose. This chain uses TRBV7-6 with TRBJ2-2; tentative D call: TRBD1 (7 bases). The source is an adult who received the AZD1222 COVID-19 vaccine. CDR3: CASSIGGQFTGELFF. DNA of the CDR3: TGTGCCAGCAGCATCGGGGGACAGTTCACCGGGGAGCTGTTTTTT.